This TCR beta chain was captured in a study of blood T cell repertoires in COVID-19. Overall study: Donors in the United States, Italy and Spain gave samples during acute or convalescent COVID-19. Sample material is recorded as cDNA or gDNA derived from T cells, B-cell-depleted T cells, or PBMCs.

Trimming removed 3 bases from V and 2 bases from J; junction bases left unmatched: 14. From germline, CDR1 is SNHLY and CDR2 FYNNEI. CDR3 length equals 18 residues. Study processing details: Nucleated cell number was recorded as an estimate derived from reference gene primer amplification. The table came from immunoSEQ multiplex PCR; TCRdb's copy has only in-frame clones and leaves some out. V and J calls and clone size follow that table, whereas D and trimming were derived from the DNA. The sample has 200,000 to 250,000 clones, around 83% seen once. The sequence came from a woman aged 45 to 65 with acute or convalescent COVID-19. Sequenced sample: peripheral blood. The V gene is TRBV2, the J gene TRBJ1-2, with TRBD1 matching over 8 bases. The CDR3 here is CASSDPGLMTGANYGYTF. The CDR3 DNA is TGTGCCAGCAGTGATCCTGGGCTGATGACAGGGGCGAACTATGGCTACACCTTC. The full variable domain, its missing parts supplied by reference TRBV2 and TRBJ1-2, is EPEVTQTPSHQVTQMGQEVILRCVPISNHLYFYWYRQILGQKVEFLVSFYNNEISEKSEIFDDQFSVERPDGSNFTLKIRSTKLEDSAMYFCASSDPGLMTGANYGYTFGSGTRLTVV.